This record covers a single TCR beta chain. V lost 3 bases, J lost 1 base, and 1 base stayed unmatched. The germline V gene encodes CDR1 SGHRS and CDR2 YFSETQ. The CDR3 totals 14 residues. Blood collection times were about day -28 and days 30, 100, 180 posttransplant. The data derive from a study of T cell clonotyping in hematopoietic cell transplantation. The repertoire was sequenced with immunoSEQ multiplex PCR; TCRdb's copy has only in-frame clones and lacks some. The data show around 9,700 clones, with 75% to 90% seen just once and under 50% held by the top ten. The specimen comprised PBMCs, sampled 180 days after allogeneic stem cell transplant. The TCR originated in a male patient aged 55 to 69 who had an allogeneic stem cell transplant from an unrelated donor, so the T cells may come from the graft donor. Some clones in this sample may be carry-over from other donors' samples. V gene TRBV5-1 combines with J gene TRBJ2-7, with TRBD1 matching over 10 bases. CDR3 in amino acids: CASSWGQGSYEQYF. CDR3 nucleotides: TGCGCCAGCAGCTGGGGACAGGGGTCCTACGAGCAGTACTTC.